These T cell receptor beta chains were read from a single sample in a study of tumor-infiltrating lymphocytes in oesophageal squamous cell carcinoma. TCRdb independently ran MiXCR on the PCR reads; one entry per CDR3 protein. The sample gives some 5,700 distinct CDR3 sequences, over 12% of which show up once; roughly 25% is in the top ten. The sequencing input was normal esophageal tissue next to the tumor. These receptor sequences come from a male donor with esophageal squamous cell carcinoma. Each CDR3 is given with its conserved first and last residue. The order of the fields is V gene, J gene, clone size, D gene, CDR3 protein, CDR3 DNA. A D gene is named only where the DNA matches it firmly. Some rows mark clone size as missing; the rest say once, few, many or name a class of expanded clone.

v_gene: TRBV6-1; j_gene: TRBJ2-2; abundance: many; d_gene: NA; CDR3aa: CASSEAAGATGELFF; CDR3nt: TGTGCCAGCAGTGAAGCGGCGGGTGCTACCGGGGAGCTGTTTTTT
v_gene: TRBV11-2; j_gene: TRBJ2-2; abundance: many; d_gene: NA; CDR3aa: CASSLEEQASTGELFF; CDR3nt: TGTGCCAGCAGCTTAGAAGAGCAGGCGAGCACCGGGGAGCTGTTTTTT
v_gene: TRBV2; j_gene: TRBJ2-4; abundance: NA; d_gene: NA; CDR3aa: CASSTSTVGGSRDF; CDR3nt: TGTGCCAGCAGCACTAGCACGGTTGGAGGGAGTCGGGACTTC
v_gene: TRBV28; j_gene: TRBJ2-7; abundance: many; d_gene: NA; CDR3aa: CASTPGYEQYF; CDR3nt: TGTGCCAGCACCCCGGGATACGAGCAGTACTTC
v_gene: TRBV5-6; j_gene: TRBJ1-5; abundance: few; d_gene: TRBD1; CDR3aa: CASSRTGHLQPQHF; CDR3nt: TGTGCCAGCAGCCGGACAGGTCACCTTCAGCCCCAGCATTTT
v_gene: TRBV5-5; j_gene: TRBJ2-5; abundance: NA; d_gene: NA; CDR3aa: CASSLEATHRYF; CDR3nt: TGTGCCAGCAGCTTGGAAGCCACACATCGGTACTTC
v_gene: TRBV12-3/TRBV12-4; j_gene: TRBJ1-5; abundance: many; d_gene: NA; CDR3aa: CASSLRGSNQPQHF; CDR3nt: TGTGCCAGCAGTTTGCGGGGGAGCAATCAGCCCCAGCATTTT
v_gene: TRBV11-3; j_gene: TRBJ2-1; abundance: NA; d_gene: NA; CDR3aa: CASSLTRWGRGSNEQFF; CDR3nt: TGTGCCAGCAGCTTAACCCGCTGGGGGCGGGGGTCCAATGAGCAGTTCTTC
v_gene: TRBV19; j_gene: TRBJ2-6; abundance: many; d_gene: NA; CDR3aa: CASSIGASGANVLTF; CDR3nt: TGTGCCAGTAGTATAGGGGCCTCTGGGGCCAACGTCCTGACTTTC
v_gene: TRBV20-1; j_gene: TRBJ2-7; abundance: many; d_gene: TRBD1; CDR3aa: CSASGTGIYEQYF; CDR3nt: TGCAGTGCTTCCGGGACAGGGATCTACGAGCAGTACTTC
v_gene: TRBV5-7; j_gene: TRBJ1-1; abundance: NA; d_gene: TRBD1; CDR3aa: CASSLAGTGVTEAFF; CDR3nt: TGTGCCAGCAGCTTGGCCGGGACAGGGGTCACTGAAGCTTTCTTT
v_gene: TRBV7-3; j_gene: TRBJ2-2; abundance: medium-sized; d_gene: NA; CDR3aa: CASSSGTGELFF; CDR3nt: TGTGCCAGCAGCTCTGGGACCGGGGAGCTGTTTTTT
v_gene: TRBV24-1; j_gene: TRBJ2-5; abundance: medium-sized; d_gene: NA; CDR3aa: CATRGGGQETQYF; CDR3nt: TGTGCCACCCGAGGGGGGGGGCAAGAGACCCAGTACTTC
v_gene: TRBV7-3; j_gene: TRBJ2-3; abundance: medium-sized; d_gene: NA; CDR3aa: CASSLGGTDTQYF; CDR3nt: TGTGCCAGCAGCTTAGGGGGGACAGATACGCAGTATTTT
v_gene: TRBV19; j_gene: TRBJ1-1; abundance: few; d_gene: NA; CDR3aa: CASRQGLGDTEAFF; CDR3nt: TGTGCCAGTAGGCAGGGTTTGGGGGACACTGAAGCTTTCTTT
v_gene: TRBV27; j_gene: TRBJ1-2; abundance: many; d_gene: TRBD1; CDR3aa: CASSPGQGYYGYTF; CDR3nt: TGTGCCAGCAGTCCGGGACAGGGGTACTATGGCTACACCTTC
v_gene: TRBV5-6; j_gene: TRBJ2-3; abundance: few; d_gene: NA; CDR3aa: CASSLGGSTDTQYF; CDR3nt: TGTGCCAGCAGCTTGGGGGGCAGCACAGATACGCAGTATTTT
v_gene: TRBV2; j_gene: TRBJ2-1; abundance: NA; d_gene: TRBD1; CDR3aa: CASTPGQGWDEQFF; CDR3nt: TGTGCCAGCACCCCCGGACAGGGGTGGGATGAGCAGTTCTTC
v_gene: TRBV19; j_gene: TRBJ2-1; abundance: many; d_gene: TRBD1; CDR3aa: CASSETGVWNEQFF; CDR3nt: TGTGCCAGTTCGGAGACAGGGGTCTGGAATGAGCAGTTCTTC
v_gene: TRBV7-2; j_gene: TRBJ2-1; abundance: large; d_gene: NA; CDR3aa: CASSLGSYNEQFF; CDR3nt: TGTGCCAGCAGCTTGGGGAGCTACAATGAGCAGTTCTTC
v_gene: TRBV12-3/TRBV12-4; j_gene: TRBJ2-3; abundance: medium-sized; d_gene: TRBD1; CDR3aa: CASSPQTGVDTQYF; CDR3nt: TGTGCCAGCAGCCCACAAACAGGGGTAGATACGCAGTATTTT
v_gene: TRBV12-3/TRBV12-4; j_gene: TRBJ2-3; abundance: medium-sized; d_gene: TRBD2; CDR3aa: CASSLSGGVDTQYF; CDR3nt: TGTGCCAGCAGTTTGAGCGGGGGGGTAGATACGCAGTATTTT
v_gene: TRBV10-3; j_gene: TRBJ2-1; abundance: medium-sized; d_gene: TRBD2; CDR3aa: CAISGTGSGGAYNEQFF; CDR3nt: TGTGCCATCAGCGGAACGGGAAGCGGGGGGGCCTACAATGAGCAGTTCTTC
v_gene: TRBV5-1; j_gene: TRBJ2-5; abundance: many; d_gene: NA; CDR3aa: CASSLYGSGETQYF; CDR3nt: TGCGCCAGCAGCTTGTACGGGTCGGGGGAGACCCAGTACTTC
v_gene: TRBV12-3/TRBV12-4; j_gene: TRBJ1-2; abundance: many; d_gene: NA; CDR3aa: CASSSGGGGYGYTF; CDR3nt: TGTGCCAGCAGTTCGGGAGGGGGGGGTTATGGCTACACCTTC
v_gene: TRBV5-1; j_gene: TRBJ2-1; abundance: many; d_gene: NA; CDR3aa: CASSLDVHNEQFF; CDR3nt: TGCGCCAGCAGCTTGGATGTCCACAATGAGCAGTTCTTC
v_gene: TRBV11-2; j_gene: TRBJ2-1; abundance: medium-sized; d_gene: TRBD2; CDR3aa: CASSPKTSGRSDNEQFF; CDR3nt: TGTGCCAGCAGCCCCAAGACTAGCGGGAGGTCGGACAATGAGCAGTTCTTC
v_gene: TRBV2; j_gene: TRBJ2-1; abundance: few; d_gene: NA; CDR3aa: CASSEGTPPERRYNEQFF; CDR3nt: TGTGCCAGCAGTGAAGGGACCCCGCCGGAGCGCCGCTACAATGAGCAGTTCTTC
v_gene: TRBV9; j_gene: TRBJ2-1; abundance: many; d_gene: TRBD1; CDR3aa: CASSVVSGQGGDEQFF; CDR3nt: TGTGCCAGCAGCGTAGTATCAGGACAGGGGGGCGATGAGCAGTTCTTC
v_gene: TRBV28; j_gene: TRBJ2-3; abundance: medium-sized; d_gene: TRBD2; CDR3aa: CASSFGSGVTDTQYF; CDR3nt: TGTGCCAGCAGTTTCGGTAGCGGGGTCACAGATACGCAGTATTTT
v_gene: TRBV12-3/TRBV12-4; j_gene: TRBJ1-3; abundance: many; d_gene: NA; CDR3aa: CASRSETAGNTIYF; CDR3nt: TGTGCCAGCAGAAGCGAGACAGCTGGAAACACCATATATTTT
v_gene: TRBV18; j_gene: TRBJ2-1; abundance: many; d_gene: TRBD1; CDR3aa: CASSPIHGTGYHNEQFF; CDR3nt: TGTGCCAGCTCACCAATCCACGGGACAGGGTACCACAATGAGCAGTTCTTC
v_gene: TRBV7-3; j_gene: TRBJ1-4; abundance: many; d_gene: NA; CDR3aa: CASSREGRVTNEKLFF; CDR3nt: TGTGCCAGCAGCCGAGAGGGGAGGGTGACTAATGAAAAACTGTTTTTT
v_gene: TRBV5-6; j_gene: TRBJ2-3; abundance: many; d_gene: NA; CDR3aa: CASSLKLSSFSTDTQYF; CDR3nt: TGTGCCAGCAGCTTGAAACTCTCGTCCTTTAGCACAGATACGCAGTATTTT
v_gene: TRBV14; j_gene: TRBJ2-3; abundance: many; d_gene: NA; CDR3aa: CASSQSRRLATDTQYF; CDR3nt: TGTGCCAGCAGCCAAAGTAGGAGGTTAGCCACAGATACGCAGTATTTT
v_gene: TRBV6-1; j_gene: TRBJ2-7; abundance: many; d_gene: NA; CDR3aa: CASSSLSGSYSYEQYF; CDR3nt: TGTGCCAGCAGTTCTCTCTCCGGGTCCTACTCTTACGAGCAGTACTTC
v_gene: TRBV19; j_gene: TRBJ1-6; abundance: many; d_gene: NA; CDR3aa: CASSIRENSPLHF; CDR3nt: TGTGCCAGTAGTATCCGTGAGAATTCACCCCTCCACTTT
v_gene: TRBV5-1; j_gene: TRBJ2-7; abundance: many; d_gene: NA; CDR3aa: CASSWGYEQYF; CDR3nt: TGCGCCAGCAGCTGGGGCTACGAGCAGTACTTC
v_gene: TRBV6-1; j_gene: TRBJ1-2; abundance: NA; d_gene: TRBD1; CDR3aa: CASMRTGNGYTF; CDR3nt: TGTGCCAGCATGAGGACAGGGAATGGCTACACCTTC
v_gene: TRBV19; j_gene: TRBJ2-2; abundance: few; d_gene: TRBD1; CDR3aa: CASRTGGTGELFF; CDR3nt: TGTGCCAGTAGGACAGGGGGGACCGGGGAGCTGTTTTTT
v_gene: TRBV7-8; j_gene: TRBJ2-5; abundance: large; d_gene: NA; CDR3aa: CASSLWDGETQYF; CDR3nt: TGTGCCAGCAGCTTATGGGACGGAGAGACCCAGTACTTC
v_gene: TRBV7-9; j_gene: TRBJ1-2; abundance: many; d_gene: TRBD1; CDR3aa: CASSSPSGTGNNYGYTF; CDR3nt: TGTGCCAGCAGCTCCCCCTCCGGGACAGGAAATAACTATGGCTACACCTTC
v_gene: TRBV6-1; j_gene: TRBJ2-1; abundance: medium-sized; d_gene: TRBD1; CDR3aa: CASSELTPGTGADEQFF; CDR3nt: TGTGCCAGCAGTGAACTAACCCCCGGGACAGGGGCAGATGAGCAGTTCTTC
v_gene: TRBV11-3; j_gene: TRBJ1-1; abundance: few; d_gene: TRBD1; CDR3aa: CASSFDPGTVNTEAFF; CDR3nt: TGTGCCAGCAGCTTCGATCCCGGGACAGTGAACACTGAAGCTTTCTTT
v_gene: TRBV9; j_gene: TRBJ2-3; abundance: many; d_gene: TRBD2; CDR3aa: CASSKRENTDTQYF; CDR3nt: TGTGCCAGCAGCAAGCGGGAAAACACAGATACGCAGTATTTT